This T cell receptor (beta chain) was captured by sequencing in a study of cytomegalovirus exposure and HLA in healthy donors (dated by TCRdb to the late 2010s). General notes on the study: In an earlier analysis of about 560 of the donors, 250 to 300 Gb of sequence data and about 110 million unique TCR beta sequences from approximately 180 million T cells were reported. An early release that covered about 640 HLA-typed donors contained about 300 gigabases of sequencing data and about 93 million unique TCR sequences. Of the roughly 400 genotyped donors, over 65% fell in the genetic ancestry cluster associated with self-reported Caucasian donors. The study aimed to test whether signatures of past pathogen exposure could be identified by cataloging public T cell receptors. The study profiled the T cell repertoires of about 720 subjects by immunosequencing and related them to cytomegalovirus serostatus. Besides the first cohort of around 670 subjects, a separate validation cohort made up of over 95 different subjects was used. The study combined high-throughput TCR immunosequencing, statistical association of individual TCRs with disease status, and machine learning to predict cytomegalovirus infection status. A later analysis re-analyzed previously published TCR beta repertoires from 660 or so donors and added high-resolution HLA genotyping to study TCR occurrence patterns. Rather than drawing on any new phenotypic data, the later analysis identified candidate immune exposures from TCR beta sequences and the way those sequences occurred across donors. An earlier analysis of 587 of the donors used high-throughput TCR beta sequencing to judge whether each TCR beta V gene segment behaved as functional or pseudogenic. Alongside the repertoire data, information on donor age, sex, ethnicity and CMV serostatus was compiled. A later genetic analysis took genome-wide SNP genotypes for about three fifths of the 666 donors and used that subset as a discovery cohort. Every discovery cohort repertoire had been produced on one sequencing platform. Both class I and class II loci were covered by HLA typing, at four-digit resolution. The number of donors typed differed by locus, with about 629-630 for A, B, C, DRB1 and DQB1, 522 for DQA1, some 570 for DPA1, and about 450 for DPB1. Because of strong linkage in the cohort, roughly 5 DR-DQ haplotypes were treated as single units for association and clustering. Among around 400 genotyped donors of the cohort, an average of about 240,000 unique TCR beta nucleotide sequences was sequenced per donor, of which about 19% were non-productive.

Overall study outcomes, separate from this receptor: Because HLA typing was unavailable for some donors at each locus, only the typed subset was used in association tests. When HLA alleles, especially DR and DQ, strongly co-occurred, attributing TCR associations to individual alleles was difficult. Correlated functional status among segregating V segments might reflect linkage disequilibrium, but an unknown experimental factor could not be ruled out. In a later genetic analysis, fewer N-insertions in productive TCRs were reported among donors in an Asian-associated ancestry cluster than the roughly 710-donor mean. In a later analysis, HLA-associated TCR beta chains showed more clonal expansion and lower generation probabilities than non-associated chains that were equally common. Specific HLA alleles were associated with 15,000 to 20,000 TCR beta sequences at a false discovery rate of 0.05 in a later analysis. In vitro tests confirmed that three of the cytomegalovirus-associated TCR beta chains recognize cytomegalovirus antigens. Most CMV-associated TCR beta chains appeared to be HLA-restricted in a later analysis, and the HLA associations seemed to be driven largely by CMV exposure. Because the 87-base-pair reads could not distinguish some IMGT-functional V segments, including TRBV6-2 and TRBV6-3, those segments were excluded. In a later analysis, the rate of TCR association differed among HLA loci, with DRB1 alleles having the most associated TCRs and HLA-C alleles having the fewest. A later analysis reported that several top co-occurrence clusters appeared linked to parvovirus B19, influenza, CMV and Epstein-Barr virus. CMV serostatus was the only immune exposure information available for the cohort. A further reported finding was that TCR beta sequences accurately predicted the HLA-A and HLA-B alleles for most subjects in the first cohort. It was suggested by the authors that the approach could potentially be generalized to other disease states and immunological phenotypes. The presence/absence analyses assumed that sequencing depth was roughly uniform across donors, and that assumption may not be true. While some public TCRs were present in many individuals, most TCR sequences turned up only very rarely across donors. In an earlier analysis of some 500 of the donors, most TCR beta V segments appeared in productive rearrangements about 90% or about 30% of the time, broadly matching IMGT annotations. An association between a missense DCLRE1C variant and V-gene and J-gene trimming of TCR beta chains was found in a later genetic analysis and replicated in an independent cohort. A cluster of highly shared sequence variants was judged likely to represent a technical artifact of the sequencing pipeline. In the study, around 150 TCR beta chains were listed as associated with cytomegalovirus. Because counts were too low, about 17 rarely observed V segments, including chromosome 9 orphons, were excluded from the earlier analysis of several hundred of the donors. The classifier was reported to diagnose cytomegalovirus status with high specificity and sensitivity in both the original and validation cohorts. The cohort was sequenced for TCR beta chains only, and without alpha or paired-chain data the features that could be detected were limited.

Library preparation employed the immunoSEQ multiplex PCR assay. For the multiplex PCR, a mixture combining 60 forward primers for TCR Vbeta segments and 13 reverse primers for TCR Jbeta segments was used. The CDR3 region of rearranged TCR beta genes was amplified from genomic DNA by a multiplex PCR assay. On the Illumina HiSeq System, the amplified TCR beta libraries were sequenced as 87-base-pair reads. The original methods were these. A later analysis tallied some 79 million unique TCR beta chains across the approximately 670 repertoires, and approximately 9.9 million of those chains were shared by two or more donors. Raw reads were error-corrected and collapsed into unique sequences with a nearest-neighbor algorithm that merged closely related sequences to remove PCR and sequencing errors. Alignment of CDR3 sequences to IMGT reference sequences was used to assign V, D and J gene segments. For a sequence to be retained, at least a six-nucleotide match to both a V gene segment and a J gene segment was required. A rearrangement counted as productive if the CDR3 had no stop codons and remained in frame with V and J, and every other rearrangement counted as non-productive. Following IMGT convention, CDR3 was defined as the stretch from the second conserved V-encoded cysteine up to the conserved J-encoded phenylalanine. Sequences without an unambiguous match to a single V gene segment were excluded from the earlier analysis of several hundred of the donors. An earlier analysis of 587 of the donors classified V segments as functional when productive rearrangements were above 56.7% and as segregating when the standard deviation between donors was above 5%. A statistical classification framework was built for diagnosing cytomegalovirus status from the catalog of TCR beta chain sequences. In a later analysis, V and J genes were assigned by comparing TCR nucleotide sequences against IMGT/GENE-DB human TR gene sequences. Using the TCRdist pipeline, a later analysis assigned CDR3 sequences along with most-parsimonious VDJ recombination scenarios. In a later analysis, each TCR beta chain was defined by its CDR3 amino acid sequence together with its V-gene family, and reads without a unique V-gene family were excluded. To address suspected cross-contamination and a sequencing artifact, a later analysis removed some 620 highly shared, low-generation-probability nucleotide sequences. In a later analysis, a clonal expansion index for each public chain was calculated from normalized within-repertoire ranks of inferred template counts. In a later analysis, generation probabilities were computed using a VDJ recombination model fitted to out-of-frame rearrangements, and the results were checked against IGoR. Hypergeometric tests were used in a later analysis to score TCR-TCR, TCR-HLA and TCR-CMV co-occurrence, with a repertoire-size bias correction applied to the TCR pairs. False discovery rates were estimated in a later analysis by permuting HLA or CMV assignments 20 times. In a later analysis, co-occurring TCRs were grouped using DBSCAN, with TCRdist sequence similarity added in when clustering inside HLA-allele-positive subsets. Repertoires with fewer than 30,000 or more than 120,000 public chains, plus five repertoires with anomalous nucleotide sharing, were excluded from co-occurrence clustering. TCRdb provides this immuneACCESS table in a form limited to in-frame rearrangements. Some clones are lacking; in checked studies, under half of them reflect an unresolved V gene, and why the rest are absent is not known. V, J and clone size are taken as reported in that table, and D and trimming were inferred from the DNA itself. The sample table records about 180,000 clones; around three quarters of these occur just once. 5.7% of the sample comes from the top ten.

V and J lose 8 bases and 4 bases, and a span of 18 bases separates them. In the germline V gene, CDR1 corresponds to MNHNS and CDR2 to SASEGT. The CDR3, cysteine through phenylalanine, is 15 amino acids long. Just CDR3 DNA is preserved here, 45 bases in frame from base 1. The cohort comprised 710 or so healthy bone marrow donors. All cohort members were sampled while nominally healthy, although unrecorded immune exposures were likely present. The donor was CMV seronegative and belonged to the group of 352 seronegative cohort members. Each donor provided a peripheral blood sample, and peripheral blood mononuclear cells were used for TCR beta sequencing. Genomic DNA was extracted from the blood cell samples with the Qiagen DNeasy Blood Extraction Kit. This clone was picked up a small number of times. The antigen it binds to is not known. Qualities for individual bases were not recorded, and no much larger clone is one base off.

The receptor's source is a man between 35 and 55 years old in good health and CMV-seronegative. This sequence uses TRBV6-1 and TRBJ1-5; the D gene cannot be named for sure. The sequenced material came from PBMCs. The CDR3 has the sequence CASAPLREGNQPQHF. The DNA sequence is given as TGTGCCAGCGCTCCTTTGAGGGAAGGAAATCAGCCCCAGCATTTT.